This T cell receptor (beta chain) was found in a study of OX40 agonist ivuxolimab in advanced cancers. Whole-study findings and limits: Circulating CD4+ and CD8+ T cells showed clonal expansion by week 6 at 0.1 to 3.0 mg/kg.

This clone is labeled as medium-sized. Its antigen is unidentified. The assay was immunoSEQ multiplex PCR, and TCRdb's table has in-frame clones only and misses some. This table has tens of thousands of clones, 80% to 90% appearing once. Germline CDR1 reads SGHTA; CDR2 reads FQGNSA. The trim removed 3 bases at V and 3 bases at J, leaving 7 bases unmatched. CDR3 length equals 15 residues. The sequencing here drew on CD4+ or CD8+ T cells sorted from blood, taken in a trial of the OX40 agonist ivuxolimab. This sequence was found in an adult with an advanced solid tumor such as melanoma, head and neck, liver or kidney cancer. V usage is TRBV7-2 and J usage is TRBJ2-7; TRBD1 aligns across 8 bases. The CDR3 is CASSFAAGGFYEQYF. The DNA for the CDR3 is TGTGCCAGCAGCTTTGCGGCAGGGGGCTTCTACGAGCAGTACTTC.